Described below is a single TCR beta chain sequence and its context. Its antigen is unknown. The input lacks base qualities; no much larger clone sits a single base away. The approximately 41 donors, aged about 6 to 95 years, were systemically healthy Caucasian individuals from Russia. Ten milliliters of peripheral blood were drawn from each donor into EDTA-treated Vacutainer tubes. Ficoll-Paque density-gradient centrifugation was used to isolate PBMCs, with at least 6.5 million per sample. Trizol reagent was used to extract total RNA from the PBMCs, yielding at least 6 micrograms per sample. Naive CD45RAhigh/CD27high T cell percentages were measured by flow cytometry on a PBMC aliquot from every donor. This sample is drawn from a study of blood T cells in healthy people across ages (dated by TCRdb to 2015 to 2017). Describing the broader study: In model experiments, template switching captured roughly one uniquely barcoded TCR beta cDNA molecule for every two T cells. Donors of different ages were randomly distributed across sequencing lanes to avoid experimental bias. The donors were split into four age groups: young (average about 16 years), middle-aged (about 40), aged (approximately 60) and long-lived (about 82). The study analyzed two additional independent replicas of 1 million unique cDNA reads from the same blood draw for two donors, one aged 18 to 29 and one aged 80 or older. The study measured age-related changes in TCR beta repertoire diversity using deep sequencing normalized with unique cDNA molecular identifiers.

The method was 5' RACE. TCRdb shows the sequencer as Illumina HiSeq 2500. A second roughly 6 to 11 cycle PCR used a sample-barcoded 5' primer and a J-beta primer mix. Each TCR beta cDNA molecule received a unique molecular identifier from a template-switch 5' adaptor carrying 12 random nucleotides. Each sample yielded at least 3 million CDR3-containing paired-end reads. The Mint cDNA synthesis kit, primed by a TRBC-specific oligonucleotide, was used to synthesize first-strand cDNA from all RNA. All cDNA was treated with uracil-DNA glycosylase and then went through a first 18-cycle PCR with the universal primers M1SS and BC2_uni_R. The study's processing was this. Each sample was normalized by randomly selecting 1 million high-quality reads, each carrying a distinct molecular identifier. Instead of being binned into consensus sequences, reads with shared molecular identifiers were discarded. MiTCR, set to a Q25 quality threshold and the strictest error-elimination algorithm, was used for CDR3 identification, clonotype clustering and error correction. A nonparametric unseen species model with Euler transformation was used to estimate a lower bound on total TCR beta diversity. TCRdb reprocessed the public reads (quality trimming at Q25 with fastp, clone calling with MiXCR) and kept in-frame beta chains. Rows are combined by CDR3 protein, so each entry shows the most common genes and DNA. TCRdb assigned the V and J calls; the authors' analysis was not used. Counted in this sample were roughly 800,000 distinct CDR3 sequences; 58% of them appeared once. In total, the top ten clones hold around 22% of the sample.

CDR1 DFQATT and CDR2 SNEGSKA are derived from the germline V gene (reference sequence). Including the terminal cysteine and phenylalanine, the CDR3 comprises 12 residues. Just the 36-base CDR3 DNA is kept, in frame starting at base 1. V and J are truncated by 7 bases and 2 bases respectively, leaving an intervening sequence of 9 bases. The research as a whole found: The long-lived group showed more naive CD4+ T cells, fewer expanded clones and increased TCR diversity than the aged group, suggesting age selection. Estimates of total diversity based on one million sequenced T cells were regarded as lower bounds and as underestimates. Donor CMV infection status was unknown, potentially confounding age-related changes in expanded clonotypes. The percentage of naive T cells measured by flow cytometry correlated strongly with observed TCR beta diversity. Observed TCR beta diversity per million T cells fell roughly linearly with age, and a significant reduction was already apparent by age roughly 40. Since profiling was done on bulk unsorted PBMCs, naive and antigen-experienced compartments could not be conclusively compared.

Recombination joined TRBV20-1 with TRBJ2-1; the D segment could be TRBD2, given 6 matching bases. The sequence derives from a man younger than 45 in good health. The material sequenced was blood. CDR3 protein: CSGGATYNEQFF. The DNA is as follows: TGCAGTGGCGGGGCTACCTACAATGAGCAGTTCTTC.